This T cell receptor beta chain was identified during a study of blood T cell repertoires in COVID-19. Study context: Samples representing acute and convalescent COVID-19 were sourced from the United States, Italy and Spain.

Produced via immunoSEQ multiplex PCR; TCRdb's table is partial and in-frame only. The sample holds about 160,000 clones, 80% to 90% seen once. J was trimmed by 5 bases and V by 3 bases; bases with no gene match: 18. The CDR3 consists of 18 residues. Germline loops: CDR1 GTSNPN, CDR2 SVGIG (reference sequence). Sequencing was done on a sample of peripheral blood. The origin of this receptor is a human donor in a cohort sampled during active COVID-19. This chain links TRBV30 with TRBJ2-5; 10 positions match TRBD2. The CDR3 nucleotides are TGTGCCTGGAGGTCCAGTCGACGTCTAGCGGGAGTCTTTGAGACCCAGTACTTC. Translated: CAWRSSRRLAGVFETQYF.